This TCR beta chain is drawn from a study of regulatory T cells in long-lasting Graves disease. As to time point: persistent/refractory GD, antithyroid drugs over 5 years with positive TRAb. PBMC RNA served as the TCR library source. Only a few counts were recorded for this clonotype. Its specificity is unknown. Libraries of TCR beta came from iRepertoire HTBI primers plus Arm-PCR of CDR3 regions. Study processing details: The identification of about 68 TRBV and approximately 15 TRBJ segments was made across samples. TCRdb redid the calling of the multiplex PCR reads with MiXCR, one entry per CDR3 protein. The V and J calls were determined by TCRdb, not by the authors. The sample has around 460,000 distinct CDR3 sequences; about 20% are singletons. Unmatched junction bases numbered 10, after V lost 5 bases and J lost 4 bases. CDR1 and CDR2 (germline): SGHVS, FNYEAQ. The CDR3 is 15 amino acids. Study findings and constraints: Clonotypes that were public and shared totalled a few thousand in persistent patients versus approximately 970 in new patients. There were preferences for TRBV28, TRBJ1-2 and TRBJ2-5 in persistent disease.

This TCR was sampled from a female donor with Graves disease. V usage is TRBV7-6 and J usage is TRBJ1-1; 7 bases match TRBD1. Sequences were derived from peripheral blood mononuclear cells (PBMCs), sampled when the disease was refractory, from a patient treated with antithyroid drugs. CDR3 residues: CASSPDRDRSTEAFF. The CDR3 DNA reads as TGTGCCAGCAGCCCCGACAGGGATCGTAGCACTGAAGCTTTCTTT.